This TCR beta chain appears in the sequencing data of a study of T-cell memory formation after mild COVID-19. The germline V gene encodes CDR1 SGHNT and CDR2 YENEEA. The CDR3 covers 21 residues. V lost 5 bases, J lost 2 bases, and 25 bases stayed unmatched. TCRdb reanalysed the 5' RACE reads using MiXCR and keeps one entry per CDR3 protein. This table holds 13,000 to 15,000 distinct CDR3 sequences, roughly a fifth found once. Whole-study results and caveats: Clones that shrank (day 15 to 85) were balanced CD4/CD8, whereas later expanders leaned CD4+.

Regarding this clonotype: Its antigen is undetermined.

The receptor was derived from an adult woman who had mild COVID-19 (a few samples of this study predate the infection). Cell type and time point are not known. The chain has TRBV11-3 and TRBJ2-7; 9 bases match TRBD1. Sample: PBMCs or a T cell subset sorted from them (not recorded which). The CDR3 bases are TGTGCCAGCAGCCCCCCACGGGGACAGGGAGGGAGTAGCGCAGACCCCTACGAGCAGTACTTC. This codes for CASSPPRGQGGSSADPYEQYF.